The source of this T cell receptor (beta chain) is a study of blood T cell repertoires in COVID-19. Germline-derived CDR1 and CDR2 are MGHDK and SYGVNS. The CDR3 length is 14 residues. The V end was cut by 3 bases, the J end by 9 bases, with 15 bases between. Profiling relied on immunoSEQ multiplex PCR, and the TCRdb table lists in-frame clones only, not all of them. In the table there are hundreds of thousands of clones, around nine tenths of which are singletons. The J gene is TRBJ2-1, the V gene TRBV25-1; TRBD2 might be the D (6 bases). The material sequenced was peripheral blood. This clonotype was obtained from a woman in her seventies with COVID-19, enrolled during active disease. The CDR3, as DNA: TGTGCCAGCAGTGATCCGTCCGGGGGACGTGAGCAGTTCTTC. Residues: CASSDPSGGREQFF.